Presented here are 14 T cell receptor beta chains from one specimen sequenced in a study of beta chain features in type 1 diabetes (dated by TCRdb to 2016 to 2018). The method was the immunoSEQ multiplex PCR assay. The entire amount of isolated RNA was reverse transcribed using the High Capacity cDNA Reverse Transcription Kit, so the sequenced TCRB transcripts were expressed ones. Drawn from immuneACCESS, this table holds only the in-frame rearrangements with V and J called that TCRdb kept. Clones are partly lost; checked studies trace under half to an unresolved V gene and leave the rest unexplained. In this sample the table shows 300,000 to 400,000 clones, roughly an eighth of which occur a single time. 0.017% of the sample is in the top ten clones. Input material: naive CD4+ T cells from blood. Interpreted using the paper, the cell subset or site label stands for: true naive CD4+ T cells. These receptors originate from a man younger than 35 in good health.

This clone was counted between two and nine times. The CDR3 region has the DNA TGTGCCAGCACCAACACGAGGGGGGGCTGGGACGAGCAGTACTTC. It yields the protein CASTNTRGGWDEQYF. This chain links TRBV7-8 with TRBJ2-7; a possible D gene is TRBD2 (7 bases). CDR3 size: 15 residues. Trimming left V 7 bases short and J 5 bases short, with 21 bases between. Germline CDR1 reads SGHVS; CDR2 reads FQNEAQ.

This clone has a handful of counts. V and J are TRBV7-2 and TRBJ1-5; unclear D gene. Germline CDR1 is SGHTA and CDR2 is FQGNSA. V lost 2 bases and J lost 8, with 10 bases in between. The CDR3 is 13 residues long. The CDR3 nucleotides are TGTGCCAGCAGCTTATATTCGCCGGAGCCCCAGCATTTT. As protein: CASSLYSPEPQHF.

J is TRBJ1-2 and V is TRBV7-9, with a possible D match to TRBD1 (5 bases). Germline CDR1 is SEHNR and CDR2 is FQNEAQ (reference sequence). V was trimmed by 4 bases and J by 6 bases, leaving 9 bases between them. The CDR3 loop spans 12 amino acids. CDR3 DNA sequence: TGTGCCAGCAGCTCGGGGGGGGATGGCTACACCTTC. Translation: CASSSGGDGYTF.

The V gene is TRBV5-6, the J gene TRBJ2-1, with 10 nucleotides matching TRBD2. The CDR3 length is 16 residues. Trimming removed 4 bases from V and 4 bases from J; junction bases left unmatched: 8. Germline loops: CDR1 SGHDT, CDR2 YYEEEE. CDR3: CASSPSQRGGYNEQFF. In nucleotides, the CDR3 is TGTGCCAGCAGCCCTAGCCAGCGGGGGGGATACAATGAGCAGTTCTTC.

This clone showed up just once. The chain links TRBV6-6 to TRBJ2-3, with 7 nucleotides matching TRBD2. With V trimmed by 0 bases and J by 1 base, 4 bases remained unmatched. This CDR3 has 16 amino acids. Germline lookup yields CDR1 MNHNY and CDR2 SVGAGI (reference sequence). CDR3 in amino acids: CASSYSGGTRTDTQYF. As DNA, the CDR3 is TGTGCCAGCAGTTACTCGGGAGGGACCCGCACAGATACGCAGTATTTT.

The chain joins TRBV30 to TRBJ1-2, with 7 positions matching TRBD1. Trimming removed 2 bases from V and 5 bases from J; junction bases left unmatched: 5. This CDR3 has 13 residues. Germline V gene sequence: CDR1 GTSNPN, CDR2 SVGIG (reference sequence). The CDR3 sequence is CAWSLGQIYGYTF. The CDR3 DNA follows: TGTGCCTGGAGTCTGGGACAGATATATGGCTACACCTTC. The variable domain in full, with the rest retrieved from reference TRBV30 and TRBJ1-2, is SQTIHQWPATLVQPVGSPLSLECTVEGTSNPNLYWYRQAAGRGLQLLFYSVGIGQISSEVPQNLSASRPQDRQFILSSKKLLLSDSGFYLCAWSLGQIYGYTFGSGTRLTVV.

V and J are TRBV27 and TRBJ1-2; weak D call: TRBD1 (5 bases). CDR3 length: 15 residues. In germline, CDR1 is MNHEY, CDR2 SMNVEV (reference sequence). The V gene lost 2 bases and the J gene lost 8 bases, with 18 bases spanning the gap. CDR3 nucleotide sequence: TGTGCCAGCAGTTTAGAGCGCCAGGGCTTTGGCGGCTACACCTTC. Translated, it gives CASSLERQGFGGYTF.

The table lists this clone with a few counts. This chain connects TRBV7-2 to TRBJ1-1; possible D gene TRBD1, 5 bases. The CDR3 is 14 amino acids. In germline, CDR1 is SGHTA, CDR2 FQGNSA. V was shortened by 4 bases and J by 4 bases, with 13 bases between the two germline ends. The DNA for the CDR3 is TGTGCCAGCAGCTCCCTACACGGGGGCACTGAAGCTTTCTTT. This codes for CASSSLHGGTEAFF.

The chain recombines TRBV29-1 with TRBJ1-4; D gene unclear. Per germline, CDR1 SQVTM and CDR2 ANQGSEA. Trimming removed 6 bases at V and 7 bases at J, with 6 bases between. The CDR3 is 10 amino acids. The CDR3 region is CSVGAEKLFF. The CDR3 region has the DNA TGCAGCGTGGGAGCTGAAAAACTGTTTTTT.

The chain combines TRBV25-1 with TRBJ2-1, with TRBD2 matching 8 bases. CDR3 size: 15 residues. In germline, CDR1 is MGHDK, CDR2 SYGVNS. The V gene end was trimmed by 2 bases and the J gene end by 9 bases; junction bases not matched to a gene: 9. The CDR3 spells CASSEHGRAAGEQFF. The DNA of the CDR3 is TGTGCCAGCAGTGAACACGGGAGGGCCGCAGGTGAGCAGTTCTTC.

This chain joins TRBV27 and TRBJ2-4; 11 positions agree with TRBD2. The CDR3 extends over 16 amino acids. With 4 bases clipped from V and 4 bases from J, the junction kept 6 bases outside the gene matches. Germline V gene data show CDR1 as MNHEY and CDR2 as SMNVEV (reference sequence). As DNA, the CDR3 is TGTGCCAGCAGTTCCCACAGACTAGCGGGGAAAAACATTCAGTACTTC. Translating it yields CASSSHRLAGKNIQYF.

The chain couples TRBV7-9 to TRBJ1-5, with 7 positions matching TRBD1. With 3 bases clipped from V and 5 bases from J, the junction kept 4 bases outside the gene matches. The CDR3 consists of 14 residues. Germline CDR1 and CDR2: SEHNR and FQNEAQ (reference sequence). CDR3 protein: CASSFGTDYQPQHF. The CDR3 DNA sequence: TGTGCCAGCAGCTTTGGGACAGATTATCAGCCCCAGCATTTT.

The chain uses TRBV7-2 and TRBJ2-3; D gene uncertain. Germline V gene lookup returns CDR1 SGHTA and CDR2 FQGNSA. The CDR3 is 13 amino acids. The V end was cut by 5 bases, the J end by 1 base, with 7 bases between. CDR3 DNA sequence: TGTGCCAGCAGCGTCCCGGGCACAGATACGCAGTATTTT. It yields the protein CASSVPGTDTQYF.

The gene calls are TRBV5-4 and TRBJ2-5, with D tentatively TRBD1 (5 bases). This CDR3 has 14 amino acids. Germline V gene sequence: CDR1 SGHNT, CDR2 YYREEE (reference sequence). V was pared by 1 base and J by 5 bases, with 12 bases between. The CDR3 sequence: CASSLNRNRETQYF. The DNA of the CDR3 is TGTGCCAGCAGCTTGAACAGGAACAGGGAGACCCAGTACTTC.